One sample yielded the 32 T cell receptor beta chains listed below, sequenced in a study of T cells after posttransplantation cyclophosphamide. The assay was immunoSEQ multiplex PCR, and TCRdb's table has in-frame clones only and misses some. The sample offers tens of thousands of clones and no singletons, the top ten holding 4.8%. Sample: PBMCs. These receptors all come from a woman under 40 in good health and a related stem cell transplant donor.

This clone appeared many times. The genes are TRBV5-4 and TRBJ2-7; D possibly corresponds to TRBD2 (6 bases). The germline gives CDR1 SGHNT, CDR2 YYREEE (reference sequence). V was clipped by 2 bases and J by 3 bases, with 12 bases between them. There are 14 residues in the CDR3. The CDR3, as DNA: TGTGCCAGCAGCTTTCGAGGCGGGAACTACGAGCAGTACTTC. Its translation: CASSFRGGNYEQYF.

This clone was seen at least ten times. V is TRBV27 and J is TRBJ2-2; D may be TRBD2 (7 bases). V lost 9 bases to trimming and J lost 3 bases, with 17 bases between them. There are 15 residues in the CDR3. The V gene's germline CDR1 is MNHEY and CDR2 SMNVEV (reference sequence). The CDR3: CASRPGGLYTGELFF. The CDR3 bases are TGTGCCAGTAGACCCGGGGGGCTCTACACCGGGGAGCTGTTTTTT.

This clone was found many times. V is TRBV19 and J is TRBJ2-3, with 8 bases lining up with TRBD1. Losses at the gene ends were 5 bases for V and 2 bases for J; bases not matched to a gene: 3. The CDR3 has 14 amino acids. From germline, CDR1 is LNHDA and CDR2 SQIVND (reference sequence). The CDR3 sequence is CASSDRGVTDTQYF. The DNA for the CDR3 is TGTGCCAGTAGTGACAGGGGAGTCACAGATACGCAGTATTTT.

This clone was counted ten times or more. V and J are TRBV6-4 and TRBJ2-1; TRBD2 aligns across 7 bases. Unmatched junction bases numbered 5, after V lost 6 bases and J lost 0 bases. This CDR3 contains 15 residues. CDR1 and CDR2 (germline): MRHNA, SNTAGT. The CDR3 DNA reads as TGTGCCAGCAGACCCGCTAGCGGCTCCTACAATGAGCAGTTCTTC. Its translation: CASRPASGSYNEQFF.

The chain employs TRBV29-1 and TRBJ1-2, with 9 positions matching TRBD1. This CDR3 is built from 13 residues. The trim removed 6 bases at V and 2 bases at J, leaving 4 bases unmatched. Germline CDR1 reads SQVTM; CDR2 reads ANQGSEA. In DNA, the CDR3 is TGCAGCGTGCGAACAGGGGGCAACTATGGCTACACCTTC. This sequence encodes CSVRTGGNYGYTF.

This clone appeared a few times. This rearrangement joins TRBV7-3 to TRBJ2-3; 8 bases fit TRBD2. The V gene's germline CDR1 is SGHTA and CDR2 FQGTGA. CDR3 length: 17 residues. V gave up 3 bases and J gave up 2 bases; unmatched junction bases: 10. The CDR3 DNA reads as TGTGCCAGCAGCTTGGGGGAGCGGGGGCCGTACACAGATACGCAGTATTTT. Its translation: CASSLGERGPYTDTQYF.

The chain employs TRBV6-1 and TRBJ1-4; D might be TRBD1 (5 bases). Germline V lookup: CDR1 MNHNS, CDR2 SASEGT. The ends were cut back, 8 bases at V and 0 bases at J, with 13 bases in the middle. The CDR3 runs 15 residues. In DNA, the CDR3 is TGTGCCAGCGCGGGGGGTTTTGCAACTAATGAAAAACTGTTTTTT. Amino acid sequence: CASAGGFATNEKLFF.

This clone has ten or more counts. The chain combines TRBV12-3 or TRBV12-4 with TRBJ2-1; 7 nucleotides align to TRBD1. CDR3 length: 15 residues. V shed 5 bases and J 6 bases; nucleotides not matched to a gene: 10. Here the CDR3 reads CASSPPTGSTNEQFF. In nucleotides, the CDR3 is TGTGCCAGCAGTCCCCCGACAGGGAGTACCAATGAGCAGTTCTTC.

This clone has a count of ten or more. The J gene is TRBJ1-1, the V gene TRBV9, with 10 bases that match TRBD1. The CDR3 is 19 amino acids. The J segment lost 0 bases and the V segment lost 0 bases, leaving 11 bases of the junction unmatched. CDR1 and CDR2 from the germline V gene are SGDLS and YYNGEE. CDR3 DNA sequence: TGTGCCAGCAGCGTAGAGGGGACGGGACAGGGGTACATGAACACTGAAGCTTTCTTT. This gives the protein CASSVEGTGQGYMNTEAFF.

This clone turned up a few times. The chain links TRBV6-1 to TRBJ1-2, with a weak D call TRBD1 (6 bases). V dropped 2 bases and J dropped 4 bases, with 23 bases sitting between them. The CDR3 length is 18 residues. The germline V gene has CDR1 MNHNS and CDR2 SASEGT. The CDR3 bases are TGTGCCAGCAGTGAATCGGGGGGCGCGGTCCAAGCCGTCTATGGCTACACCTTC. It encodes CASSESGGAVQAVYGYTF.

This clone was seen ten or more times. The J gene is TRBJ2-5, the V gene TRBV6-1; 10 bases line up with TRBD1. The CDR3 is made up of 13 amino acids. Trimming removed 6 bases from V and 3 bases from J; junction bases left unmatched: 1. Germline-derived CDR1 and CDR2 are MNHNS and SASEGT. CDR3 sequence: CASRTGGKETQYF. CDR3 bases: TGTGCCAGCAGGACAGGGGGCAAAGAGACCCAGTACTTC.

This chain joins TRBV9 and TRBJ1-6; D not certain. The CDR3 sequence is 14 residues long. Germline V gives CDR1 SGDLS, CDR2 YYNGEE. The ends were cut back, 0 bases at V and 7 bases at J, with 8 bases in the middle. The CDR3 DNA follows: TGTGCCAGCAGCGTAGAAGGGTTCAATTCACCCCTCCACTTT. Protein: CASSVEGFNSPLHF.

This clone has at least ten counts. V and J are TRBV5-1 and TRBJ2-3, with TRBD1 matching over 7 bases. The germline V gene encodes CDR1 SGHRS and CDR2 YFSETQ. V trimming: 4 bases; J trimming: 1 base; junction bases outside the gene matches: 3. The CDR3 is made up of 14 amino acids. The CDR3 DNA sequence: TGCGCCAGCAGCCTAGGGACAGGCACAGATACGCAGTATTTT. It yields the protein CASSLGTGTDTQYF.

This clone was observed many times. DNA of the CDR3: TGTGCCAGTAGTATTACAGGGGGACGAGAAAAACTGTTTTTT. Residues: CASSITGGREKLFF. The chain has TRBV19 and TRBJ1-4; 8 bases line up with TRBD1. The germline V gene has CDR1 LNHDA and CDR2 SQIVND (reference sequence). The V gene end was trimmed by 3 bases and the J gene end by 8 bases; junction bases not matched to a gene: 5. The CDR3 contains 14 residues.

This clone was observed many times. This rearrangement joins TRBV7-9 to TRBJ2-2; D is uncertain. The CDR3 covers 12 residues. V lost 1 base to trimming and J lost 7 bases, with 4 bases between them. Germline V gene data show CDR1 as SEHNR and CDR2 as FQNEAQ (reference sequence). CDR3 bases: TGTGCCAGCAGCTTAGGGCTCGGGGAGCTGTTTTTT. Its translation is CASSLGLGELFF.

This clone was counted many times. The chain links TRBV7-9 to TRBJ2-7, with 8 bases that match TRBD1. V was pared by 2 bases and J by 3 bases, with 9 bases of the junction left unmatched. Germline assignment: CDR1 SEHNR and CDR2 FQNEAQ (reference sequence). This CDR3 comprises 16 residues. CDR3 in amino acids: CASSLNAGGIGYEQYF. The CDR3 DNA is TGTGCCAGCAGCTTAAATGCAGGGGGCATCGGCTACGAGCAGTACTTC.

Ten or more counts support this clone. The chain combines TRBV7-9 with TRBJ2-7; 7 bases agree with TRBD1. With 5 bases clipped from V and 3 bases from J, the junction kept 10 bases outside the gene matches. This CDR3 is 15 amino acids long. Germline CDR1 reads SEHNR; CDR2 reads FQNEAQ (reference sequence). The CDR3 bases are TGTGCCAGCAGCCCCAGAAAGACAGGGTTCTACGAGCAGTACTTC. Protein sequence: CASSPRKTGFYEQYF.

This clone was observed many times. The CDR3: CASKGGLNTEAFF. In nucleotides, the CDR3 is TGTGCCAGCAAAGGGGGCTTGAACACTGAAGCTTTCTTT. This chain connects TRBV6-6 to TRBJ1-1, with 7 positions matching TRBD1. The junction had 2 bases not matched to a gene; V was cut back by 7 bases and J by 0 bases. Germline-derived CDR1 and CDR2 are MNHNY and SVGAGI (reference sequence). The CDR3 is 13 amino acids.

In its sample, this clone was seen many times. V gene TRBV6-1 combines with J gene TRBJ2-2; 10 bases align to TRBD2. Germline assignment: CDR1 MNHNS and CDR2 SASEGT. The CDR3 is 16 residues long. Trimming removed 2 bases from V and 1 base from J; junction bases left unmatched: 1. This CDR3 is CASSEIAGGNTGELFF. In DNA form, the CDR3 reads TGTGCCAGCAGTGAAATAGCGGGGGGGAACACCGGGGAGCTGTTTTTT.

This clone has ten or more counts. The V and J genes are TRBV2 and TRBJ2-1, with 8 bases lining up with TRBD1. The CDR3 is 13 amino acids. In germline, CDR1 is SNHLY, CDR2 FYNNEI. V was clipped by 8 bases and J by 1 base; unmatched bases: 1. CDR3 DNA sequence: TGTGCCAGCGACAGGGGTTCCTACAATGAGCAGTTCTTC. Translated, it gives CASDRGSYNEQFF.

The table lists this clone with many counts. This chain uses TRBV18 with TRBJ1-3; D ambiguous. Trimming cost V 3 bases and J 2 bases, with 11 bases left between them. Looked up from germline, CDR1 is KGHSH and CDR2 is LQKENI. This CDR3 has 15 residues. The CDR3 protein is CASSPGESAGNTIYF. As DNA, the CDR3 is TGTGCCAGCTCACCCGGGGAGTCAGCTGGAAACACCATATATTTT.

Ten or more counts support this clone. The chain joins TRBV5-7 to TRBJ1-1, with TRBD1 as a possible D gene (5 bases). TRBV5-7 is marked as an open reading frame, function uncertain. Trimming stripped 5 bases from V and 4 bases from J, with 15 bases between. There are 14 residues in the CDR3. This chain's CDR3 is CASSPHRGGTEAFF. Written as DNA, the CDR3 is TGTGCCAGCAGTCCCCATCGGGGGGGCACTGAAGCTTTCTTT.

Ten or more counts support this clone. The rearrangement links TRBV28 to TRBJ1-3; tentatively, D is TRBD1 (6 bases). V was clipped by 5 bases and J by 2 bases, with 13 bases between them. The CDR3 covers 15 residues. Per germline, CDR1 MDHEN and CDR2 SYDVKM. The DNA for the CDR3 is TGTGCCAGCAGTGGACTAGGGGGAGCTGGAAACACCATATATTTT. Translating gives CASSGLGGAGNTIYF.

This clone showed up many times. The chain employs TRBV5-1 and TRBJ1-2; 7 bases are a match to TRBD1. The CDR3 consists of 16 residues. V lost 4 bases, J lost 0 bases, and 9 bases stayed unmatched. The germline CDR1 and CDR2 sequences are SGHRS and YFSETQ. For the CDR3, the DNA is TGCGCCAGCAGCGTTCTTGGACAGGCCGCTAACTATGGCTACACCTTC. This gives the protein CASSVLGQAANYGYTF.

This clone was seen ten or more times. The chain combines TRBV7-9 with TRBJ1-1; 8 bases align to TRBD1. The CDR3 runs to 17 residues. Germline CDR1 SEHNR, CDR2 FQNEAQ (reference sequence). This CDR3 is CASRLEGMTGDITEAFF. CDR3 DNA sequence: TGTGCAAGTCGCTTAGAGGGGATGACAGGGGATATCACTGAAGCTTTCTTT.

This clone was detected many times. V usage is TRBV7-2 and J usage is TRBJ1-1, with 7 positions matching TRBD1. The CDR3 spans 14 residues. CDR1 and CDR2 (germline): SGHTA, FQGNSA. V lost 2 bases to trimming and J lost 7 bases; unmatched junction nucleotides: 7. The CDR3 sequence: CASSLRQGGVEAFF. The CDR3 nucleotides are TGTGCCAGCAGCTTAAGACAGGGAGGGGTTGAAGCTTTCTTT.

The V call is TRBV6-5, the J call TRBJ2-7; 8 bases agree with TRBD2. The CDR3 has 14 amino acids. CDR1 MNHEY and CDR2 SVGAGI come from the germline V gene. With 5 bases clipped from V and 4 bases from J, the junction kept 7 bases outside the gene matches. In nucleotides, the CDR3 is TGTGCCAGCAGTATCCACGGGGGGGGTTACGAGCAGTACTTC. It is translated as CASSIHGGGYEQYF.

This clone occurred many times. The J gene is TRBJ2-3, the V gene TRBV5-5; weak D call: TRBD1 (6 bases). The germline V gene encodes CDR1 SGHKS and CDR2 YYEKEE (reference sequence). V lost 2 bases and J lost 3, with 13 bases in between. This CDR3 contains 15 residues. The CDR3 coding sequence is TGTGCCAGCAGCTTAGGGGGTTTTAGGACAGATACGCAGTATTTT. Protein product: CASSLGGFRTDTQYF.

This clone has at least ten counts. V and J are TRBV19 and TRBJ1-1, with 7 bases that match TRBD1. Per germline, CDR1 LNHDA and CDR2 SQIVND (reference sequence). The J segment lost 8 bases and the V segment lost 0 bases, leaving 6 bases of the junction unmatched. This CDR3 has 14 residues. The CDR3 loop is CASSIEGRGTEAFF. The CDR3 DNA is TGTGCCAGTAGTATAGAGGGCAGGGGGACCGAAGCTTTCTTT.

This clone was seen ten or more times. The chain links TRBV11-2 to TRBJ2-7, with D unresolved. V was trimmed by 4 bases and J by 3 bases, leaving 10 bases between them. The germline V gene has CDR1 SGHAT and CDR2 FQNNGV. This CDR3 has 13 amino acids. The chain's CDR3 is CASSSPRLYEQYF. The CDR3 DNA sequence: TGTGCCAGCAGCTCCCCCCGACTCTACGAGCAGTACTTC. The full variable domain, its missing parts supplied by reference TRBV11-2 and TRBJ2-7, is EAGVAQSPRYKIIEKRQSVAFWCNPISGHATLYWYQQILGQGPKLLIQFQNNGVVDDSQLPKDRFSAERLKGVDSTLKIQPAKLEDSAVYLCASSSPRLYEQYFGPGTRLTVT.

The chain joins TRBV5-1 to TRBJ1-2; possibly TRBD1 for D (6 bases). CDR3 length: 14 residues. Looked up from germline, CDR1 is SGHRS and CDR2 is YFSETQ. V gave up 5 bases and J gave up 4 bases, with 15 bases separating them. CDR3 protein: CASRGTRGFYGYTF. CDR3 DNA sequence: TGCGCCAGCAGGGGGACAAGGGGATTCTATGGCTACACCTTC.

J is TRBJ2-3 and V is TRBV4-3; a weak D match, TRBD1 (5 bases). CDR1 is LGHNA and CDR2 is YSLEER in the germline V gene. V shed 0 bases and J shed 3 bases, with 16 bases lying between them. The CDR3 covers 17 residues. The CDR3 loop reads CASSQDVYRGLTDTQYF. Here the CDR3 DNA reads TGCGCCAGCAGCCAAGATGTTTATAGGGGTCTTACAGATACGCAGTATTTT.